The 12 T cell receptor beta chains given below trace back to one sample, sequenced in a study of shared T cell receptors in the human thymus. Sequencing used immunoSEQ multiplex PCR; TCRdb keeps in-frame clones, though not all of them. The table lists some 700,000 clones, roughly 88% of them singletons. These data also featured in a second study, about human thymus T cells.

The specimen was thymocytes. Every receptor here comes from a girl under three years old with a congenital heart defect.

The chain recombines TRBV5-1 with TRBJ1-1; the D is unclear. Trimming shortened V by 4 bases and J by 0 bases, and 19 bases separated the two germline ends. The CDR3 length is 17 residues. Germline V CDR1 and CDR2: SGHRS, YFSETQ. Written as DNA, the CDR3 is TGCGCCAGCAGCCGCGGAGGGTATTGGGTTATGAACACTGAAGCTTTCTTT. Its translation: CASSRGGYWVMNTEAFF.

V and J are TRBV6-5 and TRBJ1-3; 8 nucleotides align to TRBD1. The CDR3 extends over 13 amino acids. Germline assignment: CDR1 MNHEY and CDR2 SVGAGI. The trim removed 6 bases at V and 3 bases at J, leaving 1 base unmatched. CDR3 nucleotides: TGTGCCAGCAGGACAGGGGATGGAAACACCATATATTTT. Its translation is CASRTGDGNTIYF.

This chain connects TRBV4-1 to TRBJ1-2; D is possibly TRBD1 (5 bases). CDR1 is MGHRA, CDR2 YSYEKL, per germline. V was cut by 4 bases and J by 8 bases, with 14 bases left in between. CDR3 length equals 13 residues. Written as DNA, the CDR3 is TGCGCCAGCAGCCGCATATACAGGAAGGGCTACACCTTC. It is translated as CASSRIYRKGYTF.

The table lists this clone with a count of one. CDR3 amino acids: CSVFREPGYTF. The CDR3 bases are TGCAGCGTGTTCCGGGAACCTGGCTACACCTTC. The J gene is TRBJ1-2, the V gene TRBV29-1; D gene ambiguous. Per germline, CDR1 SQVTM and CDR2 ANQGSEA. The V gene lost 6 bases and the J gene lost 7 bases, with 12 bases spanning the gap. This CDR3 spans 11 amino acids.

CDR3 amino acids: CASSLTGIVGYTF. The CDR3 DNA is TGTGCCAGCAGCTTAACAGGGATAGTTGGCTACACCTTC. The chain employs TRBV11-2 and TRBJ1-2, with D perhaps TRBD1 (6 bases). Deletions cut 2 bases from V and 7 bases from J, with 11 bases between. Germline CDR1 SGHAT, CDR2 FQNNGV. The CDR3 extends over 13 amino acids.

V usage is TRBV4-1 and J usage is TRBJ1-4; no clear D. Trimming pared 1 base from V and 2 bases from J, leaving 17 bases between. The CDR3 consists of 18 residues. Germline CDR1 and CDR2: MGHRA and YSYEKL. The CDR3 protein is CASSQGQEPTNTNEKLFF. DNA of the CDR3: TGCGCCAGCAGCCAAGGACAAGAACCCACCAACACTAATGAAAAACTGTTTTTT.

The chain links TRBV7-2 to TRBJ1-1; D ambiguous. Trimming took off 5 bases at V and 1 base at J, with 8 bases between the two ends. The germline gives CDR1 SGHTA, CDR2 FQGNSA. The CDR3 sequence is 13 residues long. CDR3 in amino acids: CASSPTSNTEAFF. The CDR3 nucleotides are TGTGCCAGCAGCCCAACATCGAACACTGAAGCTTTCTTT.

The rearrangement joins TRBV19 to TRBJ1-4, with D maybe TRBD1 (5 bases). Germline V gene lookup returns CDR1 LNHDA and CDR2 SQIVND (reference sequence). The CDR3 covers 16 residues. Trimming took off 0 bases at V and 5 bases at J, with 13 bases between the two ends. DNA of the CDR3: TGTGCCAGTAGTATAGACCGCTCGGGGGACAATGAAAAACTGTTTTTT. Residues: CASSIDRSGDNEKLFF.

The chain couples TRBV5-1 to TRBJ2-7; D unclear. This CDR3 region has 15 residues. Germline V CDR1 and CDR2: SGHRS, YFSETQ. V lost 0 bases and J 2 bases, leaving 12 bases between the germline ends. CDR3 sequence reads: CASSLESSVTYEQYF. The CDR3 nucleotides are TGCGCCAGCAGCTTGGAGAGTAGTGTGACCTACGAGCAGTACTTC.

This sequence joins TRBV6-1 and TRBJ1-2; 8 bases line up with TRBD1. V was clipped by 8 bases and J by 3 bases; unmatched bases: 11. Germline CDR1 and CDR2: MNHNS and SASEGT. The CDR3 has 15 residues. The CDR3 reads CASRQRQGADYGYTF. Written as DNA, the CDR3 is TGTGCCAGCCGCCAGAGGCAGGGGGCTGACTATGGCTACACCTTC.

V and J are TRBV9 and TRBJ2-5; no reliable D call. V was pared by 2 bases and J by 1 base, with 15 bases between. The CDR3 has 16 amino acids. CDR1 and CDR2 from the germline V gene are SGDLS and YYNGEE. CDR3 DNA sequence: TGTGCCAGCAGCGTGTCACACCGTGCCCCCCAAGAGACCCAGTACTTC. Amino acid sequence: CASSVSHRAPQETQYF.

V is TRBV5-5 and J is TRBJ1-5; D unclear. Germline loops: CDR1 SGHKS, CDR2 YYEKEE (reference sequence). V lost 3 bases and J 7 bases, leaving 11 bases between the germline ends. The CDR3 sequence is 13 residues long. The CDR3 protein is CASSSSGLQPQHF. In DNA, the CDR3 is TGTGCCAGCAGCTCCTCAGGACTACAGCCCCAGCATTTT. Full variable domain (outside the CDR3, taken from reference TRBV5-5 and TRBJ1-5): DAGVTQSPTHLIKTRGQQVTLRCSPISGHKSVSWYQQVLGQGPQFIFQYYEKEERGRGNFPDRFSARQFPNYSSELNVNALLLGDSALYLCASSSSGLQPQHFGDGTRLSIL.